This TCR beta chain was retrieved from a study of tumor-infiltrating lymphocytes in oesophageal squamous cell carcinoma. This CDR3 is built from 16 residues. Trimming took 2 bases from V and 4 from J, leaving 17 bases between them. From germline, CDR1 is MNHNS and CDR2 SASEGT. In TCRdb, the PCR reads were re-called with MiXCR into one record per CDR3 protein. The table records under 20,000 distinct CDR3 sequences, around half of them present only once. This clonotype was detected ten times or more. The TCR comes from a male donor with esophageal squamous cell carcinoma. The sequencing input was esophageal tumor tissue. The gene calls are TRBV6-1 and TRBJ2-5; weak D call: TRBD1 (7 bases). DNA of the CDR3: TGTGCCAGCAGTGAAAGGAGGGGGCAGTCCGTAGAGACCCAGTACTTC. Translation: CASSERRGQSVETQYF.